The 16 T cell receptor beta chains reported below all come from one sample, sequenced in a study of cytomegalovirus exposure and HLA in healthy donors. With 60 Vbeta and 13 Jbeta primers, the PCR was carried out. Sequencing was performed with immunoSEQ multiplex PCR; in TCRdb, only in-frame clones are kept and a portion is missing. Of about 130,000 clones in the sample, roughly 78% were seen once. Sequencing was performed on PBMCs. The receptors originated from a man aged 40-55 years in good health and CMV-seronegative.

This chain connects TRBV12-5 to TRBJ2-3; TRBD1 aligns across 11 bases. The CDR3 runs 16 residues. The J segment lost 5 bases and the V segment lost 4 bases, leaving 8 bases of the junction unmatched. CDR1 is LGHNT and CDR2 is FRNRAP in the germline V gene. CDR3 in amino acids: CASGWGTGGRVDTQYF. In DNA, the CDR3 is TGTGCTAGTGGTTGGGGGACAGGGGGACGTGTAGATACGCAGTATTTT. Full variable domain (rest looked up from reference TRBV12-5 and TRBJ2-3): DARVTQTPRHKVTEMGQEVTMRCQPILGHNTVFWYRQTMMQGLELLAYFRNRAPLDDSGMPKDRFSAEMPDATLATLKIQPSEPRDSAVYFCASGWGTGGRVDTQYFGPGTRLTVL.

The chain combines TRBV19 with TRBJ1-1; 7 positions agree with TRBD1. CDR3 length: 14 amino acids. Per germline, CDR1 LNHDA and CDR2 SQIVND (reference sequence). Trimming removed 1 base from V and 5 bases from J; junction bases left unmatched: 4. The CDR3 nucleotides read TGTGCCAGTAGTATAGTGAGGGGGCGGACTGAAGCTTTCTTT. Translated, it gives CASSIVRGRTEAFF.

This clone was observed once. The junction departs from the called germline gene at one end, perhaps through a read error. The sample contains more than one DNA sequence encoding this CDR3. The chain uses TRBV10-3 and TRBJ1-1; the D gene is possibly TRBD1 (5 bases). From germline, CDR1 is ENHRY and CDR2 SYGVKD. The CDR3 is made up of 13 amino acids. The CDR3 here is CAISSGGETEAFF. CDR3 bases: TGTGCTATCAGTTCGGGGGGGGAGACTGAAGCTTTCTTT.

The V and J genes are TRBV2 and TRBJ2-2; the D gene is possibly TRBD2 (6 bases). The CDR3 is 15 residues long. Germline values: CDR1 SNHLY, CDR2 FYNNEI. Trimming left V 8 bases short and J 7 bases short, with 20 bases between. The CDR3 DNA sequence: TGTGCCAGCCAGCTGGTCCCAGCGGGTATCGGGGAGCTGTTTTTT. The encoded protein is CASQLVPAGIGELFF.

The V and J genes are TRBV18 and TRBJ1-5; D not certain. V lost 3 bases, J lost 1 base, and 13 bases lay in between. In germline, CDR1 is KGHSH, CDR2 LQKENI. CDR3 length: 16 residues. The CDR3 protein is CASSPSRAVSNQPQHF. The CDR3 bases are TGTGCCAGCTCACCTTCGAGGGCCGTGAGCAATCAGCCCCAGCATTTT.

The V gene is TRBV6-5, the J gene TRBJ1-1, with D possibly TRBD1 on 6 matching bases. Germline V gene lookup returns CDR1 MNHEY and CDR2 SVGAGI. The CDR3 has 16 amino acids. Trimming cost V 0 bases and J 5 bases, with 16 bases left between them. CDR3 sequence reads: CASSYSIRGDNTEAFF. The CDR3 DNA reads TGTGCCAGCAGTTACTCGATCAGGGGCGATAATACTGAAGCTTTCTTT.

This chain connects TRBV5-1 to TRBJ2-5; 7 bases match TRBD1. The CDR3 is 15 amino acids. V lost 1 base, J lost 2 bases, and 5 bases stayed unmatched. Germline-derived CDR1 and CDR2 are SGHRS and YFSETQ. CDR3 coding DNA: TGCGCCAGCAGCTTGACCGGGACAGTACAAGAGACCCAGTACTTC. Protein sequence: CASSLTGTVQETQYF.

V usage is TRBV5-1 and J usage is TRBJ2-7; 11 nucleotides match TRBD1. The CDR3 contains 15 residues. J was trimmed by 4 bases and V by 4 bases; bases with no gene match: 7. From germline, CDR1 is SGHRS and CDR2 YFSETQ. CDR3 bases: TGCGCCAGCAGCCCGGGACAGGGGGTTCAGTACGAGCAGTACTTC. Protein: CASSPGQGVQYEQYF.

V is TRBV7-7 and J is TRBJ2-5; D remains unclear. V gave up 2 bases and J gave up 2 bases, with 6 bases separating them. Germline V CDR1 and CDR2: SSHAT, FNYEAQ (reference sequence). This CDR3 has 13 amino acids. The CDR3 protein is CASSLYRQETQYF. CDR3 nucleotide sequence: TGTGCCAGCAGCTTATATAGACAAGAGACCCAGTACTTC.

The chain recombines TRBV19 with TRBJ2-5, with D perhaps TRBD1 (6 bases). Germline CDR1 and CDR2: LNHDA and SQIVND (reference sequence). The CDR3 spans 14 residues. V dropped 6 bases and J dropped 1 base, with 12 bases sitting between them. CDR3 protein: CASSRQVIQETQYF. As DNA, the CDR3 is TGTGCCAGTAGCAGACAGGTAATCCAAGAGACCCAGTACTTC.

This clone showed up just a few times. This chain joins TRBV10-3 and TRBJ2-7; weak D call: TRBD1 (6 bases). Germline assignment: CDR1 ENHRY and CDR2 SYGVKD. The CDR3 consists of 12 residues. The V end lost 10 bases, the J end lost 5 bases, and 15 bases lay between the germline ends. CDR3 coding DNA: TGTGCCAGGCCAGGGGTCGCGGACGAGCAGTACTTC. The encoded protein is CARPGVADEQYF.

The chain is built from TRBV7-7 and TRBJ2-5; unclear D gene. The CDR3 has 12 residues. Trimming shortened V by 5 bases and J by 0 bases, and 4 bases separated the two germline ends. The germline V gene has CDR1 SSHAT and CDR2 FNYEAQ (reference sequence). DNA for the CDR3: TGTGCCAGCAGCCCGGACCAAGAGACCCAGTACTTC. Protein: CASSPDQETQYF.

The chain has TRBV9 and TRBJ2-3, with TRBD2 matching over 8 bases. Germline V gene lookup returns CDR1 SGDLS and CDR2 YYNGEE. The CDR3 sequence is 14 residues long. The trim removed 2 bases at V and 2 bases at J, leaving 1 base unmatched. In nucleotides, the CDR3 is TGTGCCAGCAGCGTGCGGGGGGACACAGATACGCAGTATTTT. This sequence encodes CASSVRGDTDTQYF.

The chain recombines TRBV7-2 with TRBJ1-3; a possible D gene is TRBD1 (5 bases). The CDR3 consists of 16 residues. The germline gives CDR1 SGHTA, CDR2 FQGNSA. The V and J ends lost 1 base and 4 bases respectively, with 14 bases between them. The CDR3 nucleotides are TGTGCCAGCAGCTTAGATCCCGCCAGGGCCGGAAACACCATATATTTT. Its translation is CASSLDPARAGNTIYF.

This sequence joins TRBV28 and TRBJ2-2; D unresolved. Germline CDR1 and CDR2: MDHEN and SYDVKM. The CDR3 contains 13 residues. With 2 bases removed from V and 4 bases from J, the gap between germline ends came to 5 bases. The DNA of the CDR3 is TGTGCCAGCAGTTTAACTGGCACCGGGGAGCTGTTTTTT. Amino acids: CASSLTGTGELFF.

V is TRBV6-1 and J is TRBJ2-1; 15 nucleotides match TRBD2. The germline V gene encodes CDR1 MNHNS and CDR2 SASEGT. With V trimmed by 4 bases and J by 9 bases, 1 base remained unmatched. The CDR3 consists of 14 residues. The CDR3 is CASSGGLAGGEQFF. CDR3 in DNA: TGTGCCAGCAGTGGGGGACTAGCGGGGGGTGAGCAGTTCTTC.